The clone carrying this T cell receptor (beta chain) was seen ten or more times. Antigen: not known. This sample stems from a study of response to subunit inactivated influenza vaccine. Findings of the study overall: The authors suggested that few new T cells are recruited per seasonal influenza vaccination.

Using its own MiXCR run on the RT-PCR reads, TCRdb lists one record per CDR3 protein. Among over 400,000 distinct CDR3 sequences listed, 10% to 15% were seen once. Losses at the gene ends were 6 bases for V and 7 bases for J; bases not matched to a gene: 5. This CDR3 contains 14 residues. The receptor was derived from a man aged 45 to 65 who received an inactivated influenza vaccine. The sequencing here drew on PBMCs from blood, taken around seven weeks after vaccination. The chain recombines TRBV12-3 or TRBV12-4 with TRBJ1-5; 11 bases fit TRBD1. The DNA for the CDR3 is TGTGCCAGCAGCAGCGGGACAGGGGGGCAGCCCCAGCATTTT. Translated, it gives CASSSGTGGQPQHF.